One TCR beta chain is described in this entry. Its antigen is unknown. The data were taken from a study of monozygotic twins with inflammatory bowel disease (dated by TCRdb to the late 2010s). About the study as a whole: In total, around 28 monozygotic twin pairs made up the full study: 19 Danish pairs, all IBD-discordant, plus nine German pairs, of which four were IBD-concordant and five were IBD-discordant. Disease-associated traits were sought mainly through comparisons between IBD patients and their genetically identical healthy co-twins within discordant pairs. Each individual had, on average, about 151 000 unique TCRalpha sequences and 181 000 unique TCRbeta sequences available for analysis.

The full study reports these points: Background noise and inter-individual variability may have been introduced into the repertoires by the differing immunosuppressive treatments among patients. Concordant and discordant twins showed no difference in repertoire similarity, possibly because of limited statistical power. Compared with healthy twins, IBD patients shared fewer clonotypes with other individuals, and the difference was most pronounced in patients with signs of disease activity. The analysis was unable to tell apart different T cell subtypes. No single strong signal or clonotype linked to IBD turned up in the results, so the idea that one exists was not supported. TCRbeta repertoire diversity, by inverse Simpson index, was decreased in IBD patients compared with their healthy co-twins.

From each donor, an approximately 2.5 ml peripheral blood sample was collected into PAXgene tubes and stored at -80 degrees C. Without any T cell sorting, total RNA was extracted from whole blood using the PAXgene blood miRNA kit on an automated QIAcube. Deep TCRalpha and TCRbeta repertoire profiling with unique molecular barcoding was performed on peripheral blood of monozygotic twin pairs concordant or discordant for inflammatory bowel disease. Smoking habits were recorded for all twin pairs, and each individual was classified as a current, former or never smoker. Library construction relied on 5' RACE. Each TCR library was prepared from 3,000 to 4,000 ng of total RNA. For each sample, cDNA synthesis with SMARTScribe reverse transcriptase was split into eight separate reactions. During cDNA synthesis, template switching introduced unique molecular identifiers that contained a 6-nucleotide sample barcode. TCRalpha and TCRbeta cDNA was amplified in two nested PCRs of approximately 17 and 9 cycles, and bead purification was carried out after each PCR. Before amplification, the cDNA was both treated with uracil DNA-glycosylase and purified with the QIAquick PCR purification kit. The second PCR added Illumina TruSeq-compatible adapters along with sample-specific barcodes. TapeStation and Qubit were used to check library quality and concentration, and 4 to 6 ng of each library was pooled. The pooled libraries were sequenced with 2 x 100 bp reads and custom sequencing primers on an Illumina HiSeq2500 single-index Rapid Run. The study's processing was this. MiGEC version 1.2.6 was used for UMI-based consensus assembly, which corrected PCR and sequencing errors. MiXCR version 2.1.1 handled V(D)J alignment, clonotype assembly and CDR3 extraction. Normalisation of gene usage, clonotype sharing and MAIT/NKT TCR abundance was achieved by analysing the top 1000, 10 000 and 20 000 clonotypes per sample. After downsampling to 27 000 UMIs, diversity was calculated as the inverse Simpson index using the vegan R package. Statistical testing used paired Mann-Whitney U tests on the discordant twin pairs and applied Benjamini-Hochberg correction for multiple testing. TCRdb reprocessed the sequencing reads and holds a single record per CDR3 protein sequence, with no DNA. These V and J calls originate from TCRdb's pipeline instead of the authors' own analysis. This sample's table carries about 140,000 distinct CDR3 sequences. The biggest ten clones account for 2% to 3% of the sample.

The CDR3 has 13 amino acids, counting the end cysteine and phenylalanine. Nucleotide data are not available. The germline V gene specifies SGHTA as CDR1 and FQGNSA as CDR2. The V and J genes are TRBV7-2 and TRBJ2-5. The TCR originated in a human donor with ulcerative colitis or Crohn's disease, or a healthy co-twin of an affected twin (not recorded which). Material for sequencing was blood. For the CDR3, the sequence is CASSRNRVGTQYF.